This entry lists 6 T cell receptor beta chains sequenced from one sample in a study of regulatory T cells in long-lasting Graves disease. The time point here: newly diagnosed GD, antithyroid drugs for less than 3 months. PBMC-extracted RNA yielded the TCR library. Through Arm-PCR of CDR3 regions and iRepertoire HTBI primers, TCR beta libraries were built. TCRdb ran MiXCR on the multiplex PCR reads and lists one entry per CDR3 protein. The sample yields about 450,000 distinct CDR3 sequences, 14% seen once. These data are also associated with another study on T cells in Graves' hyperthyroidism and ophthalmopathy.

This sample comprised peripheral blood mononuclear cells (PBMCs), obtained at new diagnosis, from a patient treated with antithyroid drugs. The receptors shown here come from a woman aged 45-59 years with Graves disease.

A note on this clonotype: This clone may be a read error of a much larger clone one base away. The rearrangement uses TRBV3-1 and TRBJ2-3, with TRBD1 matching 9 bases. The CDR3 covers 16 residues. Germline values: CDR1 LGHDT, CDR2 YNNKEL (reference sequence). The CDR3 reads CGSSQGGTGLSDTQYF. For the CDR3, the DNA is TGTGGCAGCAGCCAAGGGGGGACAGGGTTGTCAGATACGCAGTATTTT.

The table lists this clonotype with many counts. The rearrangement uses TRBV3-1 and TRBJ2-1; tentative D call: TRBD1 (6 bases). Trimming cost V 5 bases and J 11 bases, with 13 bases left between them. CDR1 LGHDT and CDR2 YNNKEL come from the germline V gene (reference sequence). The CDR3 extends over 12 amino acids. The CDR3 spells CASSSTGYKQFF. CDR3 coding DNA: TGTGCCAGCAGCTCCACAGGGTATAAGCAGTTCTTC.

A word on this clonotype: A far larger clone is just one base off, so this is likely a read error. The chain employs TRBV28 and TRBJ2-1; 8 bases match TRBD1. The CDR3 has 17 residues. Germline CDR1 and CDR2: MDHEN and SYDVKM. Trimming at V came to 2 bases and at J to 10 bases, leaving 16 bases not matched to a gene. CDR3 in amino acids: CASSLAEGQVSSYEQFF. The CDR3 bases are TGTGCCAGCAGTTTAGCGGAGGGACAGGTGAGCTCCTACGAGCAGTTCTTC.

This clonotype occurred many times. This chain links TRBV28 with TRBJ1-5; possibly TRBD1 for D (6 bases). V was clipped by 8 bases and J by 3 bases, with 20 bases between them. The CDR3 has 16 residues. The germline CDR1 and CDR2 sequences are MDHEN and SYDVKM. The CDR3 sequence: CASRPDSPPLNQPQHF. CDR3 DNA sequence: TGTGCCAGCCGACCGGACAGCCCTCCCCTCAATCAGCCCCAGCATTTT.

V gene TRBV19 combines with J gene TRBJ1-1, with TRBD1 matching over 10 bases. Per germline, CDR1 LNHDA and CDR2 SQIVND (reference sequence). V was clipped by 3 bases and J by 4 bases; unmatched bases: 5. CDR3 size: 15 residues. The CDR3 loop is CASSMTGGIGTEAFF. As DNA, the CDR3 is TGTGCCAGTAGTATGACAGGGGGCATAGGCACTGAAGCTTTCTTT.

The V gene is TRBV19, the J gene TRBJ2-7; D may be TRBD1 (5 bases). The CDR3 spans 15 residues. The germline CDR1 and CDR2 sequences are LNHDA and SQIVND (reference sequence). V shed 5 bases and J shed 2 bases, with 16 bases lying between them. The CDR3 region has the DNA TGTGCCAGTAGTGCCAGGGTCATGGTTGCCTACGAGCAGTACTTC. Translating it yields CASSARVMVAYEQYF.